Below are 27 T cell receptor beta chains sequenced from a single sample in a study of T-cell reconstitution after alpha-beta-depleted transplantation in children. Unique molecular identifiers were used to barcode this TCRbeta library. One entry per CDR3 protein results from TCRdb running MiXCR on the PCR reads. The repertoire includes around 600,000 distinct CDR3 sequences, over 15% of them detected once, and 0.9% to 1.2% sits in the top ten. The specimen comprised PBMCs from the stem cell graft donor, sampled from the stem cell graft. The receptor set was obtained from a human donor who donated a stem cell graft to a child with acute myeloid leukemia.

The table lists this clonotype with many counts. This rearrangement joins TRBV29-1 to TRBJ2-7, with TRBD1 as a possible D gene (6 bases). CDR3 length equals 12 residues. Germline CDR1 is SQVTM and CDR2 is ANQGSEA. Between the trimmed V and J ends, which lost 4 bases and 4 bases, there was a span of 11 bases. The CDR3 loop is CSVGDTFYEQYF. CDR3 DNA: TGCAGCGTTGGGGACACATTTTACGAGCAGTACTTC.

CDR3: CASSLGVRPEAFF. Written as DNA, the CDR3 is TGCGCCAGCAGCTTGGGGGTCCGTCCCGAAGCTTTCTTT. V is TRBV5-1 and J is TRBJ1-1; D is unclear. Germline assignment: CDR1 SGHRS and CDR2 YFSETQ. The CDR3 has 13 amino acids. Trimming left V 0 bases short and J 8 bases short, with 11 bases between.

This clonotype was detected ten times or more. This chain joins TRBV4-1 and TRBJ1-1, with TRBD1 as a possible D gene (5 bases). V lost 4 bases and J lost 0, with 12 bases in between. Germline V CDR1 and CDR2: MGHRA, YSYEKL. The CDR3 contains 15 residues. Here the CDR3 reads CASSRDSLMNTEAFF. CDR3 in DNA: TGCGCCAGCAGCCGAGACAGCCTCATGAACACTGAAGCTTTCTTT.

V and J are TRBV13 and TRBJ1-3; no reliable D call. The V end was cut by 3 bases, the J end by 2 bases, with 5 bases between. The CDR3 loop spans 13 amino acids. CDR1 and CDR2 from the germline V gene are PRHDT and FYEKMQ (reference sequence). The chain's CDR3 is CASSFGAGNTIYF. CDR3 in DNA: TGTGCCAGCAGCTTTGGTGCTGGAAACACCATATATTTT.

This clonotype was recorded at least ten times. The CDR3 sequence is CSARPGVGNQPQHF. CDR3 coding DNA: TGCAGTGCTCGACCGGGGGTCGGCAATCAGCCCCAGCATTTT. This chain connects TRBV20-1 to TRBJ1-5; tentatively, D is TRBD1 (5 bases). V gave up 5 bases and J gave up 2 bases, with 13 bases separating them. Germline V gene sequence: CDR1 DFQATT, CDR2 SNEGSKA (reference sequence). The CDR3 is 14 amino acids.

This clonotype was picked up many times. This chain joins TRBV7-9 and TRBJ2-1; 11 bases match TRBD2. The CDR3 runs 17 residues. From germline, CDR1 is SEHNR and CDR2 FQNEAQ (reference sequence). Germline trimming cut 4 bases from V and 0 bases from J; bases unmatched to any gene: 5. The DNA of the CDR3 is TGTGCCAGCAGCTACCTTAGCGGGGGGGCCTCCTACAATGAGCAGTTCTTC. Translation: CASSYLSGGASYNEQFF.

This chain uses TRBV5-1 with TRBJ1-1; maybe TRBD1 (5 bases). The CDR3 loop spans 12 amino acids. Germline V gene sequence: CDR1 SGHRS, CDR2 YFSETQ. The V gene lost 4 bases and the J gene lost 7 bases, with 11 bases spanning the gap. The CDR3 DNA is TGCGCCAGCAGCCGACGGGGCGGTGAAGCTTTCTTT. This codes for CASSRRGGEAFF.

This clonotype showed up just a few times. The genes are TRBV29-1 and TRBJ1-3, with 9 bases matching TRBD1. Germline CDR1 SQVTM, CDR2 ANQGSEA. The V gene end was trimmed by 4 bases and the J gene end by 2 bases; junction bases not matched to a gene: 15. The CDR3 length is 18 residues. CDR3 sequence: CSVVTGGTGSEPGNTIYF. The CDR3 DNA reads TGCAGCGTTGTAACGGGGGGGACAGGGTCCGAGCCTGGAAACACCATATATTTT.

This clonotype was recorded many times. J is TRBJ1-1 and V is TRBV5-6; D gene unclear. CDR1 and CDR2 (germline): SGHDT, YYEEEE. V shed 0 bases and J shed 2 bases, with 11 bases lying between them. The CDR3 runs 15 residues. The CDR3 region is CASSLEFRVNTEAFF. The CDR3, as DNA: TGTGCCAGCAGCTTGGAATTCCGAGTAAACACTGAAGCTTTCTTT.

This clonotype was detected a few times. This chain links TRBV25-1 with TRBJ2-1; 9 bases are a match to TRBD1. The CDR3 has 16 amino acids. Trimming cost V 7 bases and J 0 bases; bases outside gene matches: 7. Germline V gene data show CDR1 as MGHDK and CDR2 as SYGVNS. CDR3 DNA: TGTGCCAGCACCAATACAGGGGGCTCCTCCTACAATGAGCAGTTCTTC. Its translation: CASTNTGGSSYNEQFF. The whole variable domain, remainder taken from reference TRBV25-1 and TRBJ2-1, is EADIYQTPRYLVIGTGKKITLECSQTMGHDKMYWYQQDPGMELHLIHYSYGVNSTEKGDLSSESTVSRIRTEHFPLTLESARPSHTSQYLCASTNTGGSSYNEQFFGPGTRLTVL.

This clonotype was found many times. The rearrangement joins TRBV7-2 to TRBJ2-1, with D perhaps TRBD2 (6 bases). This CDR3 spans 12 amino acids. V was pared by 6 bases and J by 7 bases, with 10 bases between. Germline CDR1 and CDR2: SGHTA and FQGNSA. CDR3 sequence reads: CASRGLRNEQFF. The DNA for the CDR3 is TGTGCCAGCAGAGGACTACGGAATGAGCAGTTCTTC. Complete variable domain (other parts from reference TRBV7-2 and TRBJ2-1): GAGVSQSPSNKVTEKGKDVELRCDPISGHTALYWYRQSLGQGLEFLIYFQGNSAPDKSGLPSDRFSAERTGGSVSTLTIQRTQQEDSAVYLCASRGLRNEQFFGPGTRLTVL.

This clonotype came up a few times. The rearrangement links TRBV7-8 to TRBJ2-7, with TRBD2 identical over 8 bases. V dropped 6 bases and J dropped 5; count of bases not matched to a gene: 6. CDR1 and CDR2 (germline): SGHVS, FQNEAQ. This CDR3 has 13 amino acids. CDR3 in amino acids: CASRPGGRDEQYF. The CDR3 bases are TGTGCCAGCAGACCGGGGGGGCGCGACGAGCAGTACTTC.

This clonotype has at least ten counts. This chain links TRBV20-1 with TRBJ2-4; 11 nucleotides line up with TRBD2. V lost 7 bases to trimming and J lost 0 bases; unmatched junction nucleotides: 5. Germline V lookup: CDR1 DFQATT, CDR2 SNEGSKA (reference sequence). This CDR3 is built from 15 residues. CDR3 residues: CSVTSGDLAKNIQYF. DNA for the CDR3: TGCAGTGTGACTAGCGGGGACCTAGCCAAAAACATTCAGTACTTC.

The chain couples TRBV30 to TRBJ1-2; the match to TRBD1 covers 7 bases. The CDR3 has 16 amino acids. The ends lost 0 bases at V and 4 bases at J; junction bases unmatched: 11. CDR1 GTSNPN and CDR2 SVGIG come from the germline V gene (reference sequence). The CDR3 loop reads CAWSVGLRQGTYGYTF. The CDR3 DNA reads TGTGCCTGGAGTGTAGGACTCCGACAGGGAACCTATGGCTACACCTTC.

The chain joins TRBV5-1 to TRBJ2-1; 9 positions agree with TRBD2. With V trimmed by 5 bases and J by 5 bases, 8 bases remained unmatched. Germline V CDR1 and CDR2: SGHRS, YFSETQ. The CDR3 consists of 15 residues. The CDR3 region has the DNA TGCGCCAGCAGAGTGGAAGCGGGGGGCCACAATGAGCAGTTCTTC. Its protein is CASRVEAGGHNEQFF.

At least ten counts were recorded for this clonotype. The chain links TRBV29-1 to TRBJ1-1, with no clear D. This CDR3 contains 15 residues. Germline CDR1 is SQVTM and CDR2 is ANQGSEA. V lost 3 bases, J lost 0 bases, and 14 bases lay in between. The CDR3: CSVEAERLLNTEAFF. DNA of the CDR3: TGCAGCGTTGAGGCAGAACGACTCTTGAACACTGAAGCTTTCTTT.

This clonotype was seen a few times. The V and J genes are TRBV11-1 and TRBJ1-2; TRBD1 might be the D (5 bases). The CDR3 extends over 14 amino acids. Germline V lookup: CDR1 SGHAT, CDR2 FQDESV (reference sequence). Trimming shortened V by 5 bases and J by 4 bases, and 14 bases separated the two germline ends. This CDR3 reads CASSDRDGFYGYTF. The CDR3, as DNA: TGTGCCAGCAGCGACCGGGACGGCTTCTATGGCTACACCTTC.

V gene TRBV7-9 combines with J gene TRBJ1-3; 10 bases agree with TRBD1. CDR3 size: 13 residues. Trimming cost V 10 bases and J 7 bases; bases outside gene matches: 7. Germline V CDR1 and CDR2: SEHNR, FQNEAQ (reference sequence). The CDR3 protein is CATTVDRGNTIYF. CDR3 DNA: TGTGCCACCACCGTGGACAGGGGGAACACCATATATTTT.

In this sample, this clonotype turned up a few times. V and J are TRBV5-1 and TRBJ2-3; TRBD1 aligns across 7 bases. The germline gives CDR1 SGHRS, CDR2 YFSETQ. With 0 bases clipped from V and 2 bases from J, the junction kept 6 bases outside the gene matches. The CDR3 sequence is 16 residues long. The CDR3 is CASSLAVDRNTDTQYF. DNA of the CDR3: TGCGCCAGCAGCTTGGCCGTGGACAGGAACACAGATACGCAGTATTTT.

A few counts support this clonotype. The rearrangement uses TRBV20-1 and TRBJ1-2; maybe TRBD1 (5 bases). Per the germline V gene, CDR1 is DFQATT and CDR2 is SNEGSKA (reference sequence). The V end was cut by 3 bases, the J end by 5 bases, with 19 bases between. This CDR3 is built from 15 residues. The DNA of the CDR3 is TGCAGTGCTAGGCCCCGGGACGGATTCAGATATGGCTACACCTTC. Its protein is CSARPRDGFRYGYTF.

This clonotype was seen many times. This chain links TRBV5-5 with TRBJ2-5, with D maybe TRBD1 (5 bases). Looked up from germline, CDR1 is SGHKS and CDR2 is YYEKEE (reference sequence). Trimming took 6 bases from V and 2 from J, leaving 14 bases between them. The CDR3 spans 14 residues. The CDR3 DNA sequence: TGTGCCAGCACCCTAGGGGCCCGTCAAGAGACCCAGTACTTC. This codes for CASTLGARQETQYF.

The CDR3 sequence is CAWTLGQGNQPQHF. The CDR3 DNA reads as TGTGCCTGGACTCTGGGACAGGGTAACCAGCCCCAGCATTTT. The gene calls are TRBV30 and TRBJ1-5; 9 nucleotides agree with TRBD1. The germline gives CDR1 GTSNPN, CDR2 SVGIG (reference sequence). V shed 4 bases and J 7 bases; nucleotides not matched to a gene: 8. The CDR3 is made up of 14 amino acids.

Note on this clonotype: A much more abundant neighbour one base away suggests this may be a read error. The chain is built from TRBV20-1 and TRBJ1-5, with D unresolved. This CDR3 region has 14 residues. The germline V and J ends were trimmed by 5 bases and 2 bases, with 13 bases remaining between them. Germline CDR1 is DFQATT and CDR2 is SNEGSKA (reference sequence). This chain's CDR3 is CSAQIESGNQPQHF. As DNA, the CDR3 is TGCAGTGCTCAAATCGAAAGTGGCAATCAGCCCCAGCATTTT.

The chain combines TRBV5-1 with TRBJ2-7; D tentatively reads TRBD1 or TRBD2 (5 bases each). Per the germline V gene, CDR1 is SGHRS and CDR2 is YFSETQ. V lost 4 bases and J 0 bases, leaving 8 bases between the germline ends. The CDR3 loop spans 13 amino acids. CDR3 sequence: CASSRDGSYEQYV. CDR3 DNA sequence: TGCGCCAGCAGCCGGGACGGCTCCTACGAGCAGTACGTC.

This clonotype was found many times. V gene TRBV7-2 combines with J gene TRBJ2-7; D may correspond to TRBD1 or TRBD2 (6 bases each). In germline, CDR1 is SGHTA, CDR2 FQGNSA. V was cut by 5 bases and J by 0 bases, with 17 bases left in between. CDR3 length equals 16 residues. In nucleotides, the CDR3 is TGTGCCAGCAGCCTGGGGTGGGGGGCCAGCTCCTACGAGCAGTACTTC. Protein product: CASSLGWGASSYEQYF.

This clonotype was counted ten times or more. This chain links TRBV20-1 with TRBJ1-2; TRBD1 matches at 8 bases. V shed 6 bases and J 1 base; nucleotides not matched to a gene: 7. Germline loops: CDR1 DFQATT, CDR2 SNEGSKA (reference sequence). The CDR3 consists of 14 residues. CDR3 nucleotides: TGCAGTGCGGAAGGGACAGGCGTTAACTATGGCTACACCTTC. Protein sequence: CSAEGTGVNYGYTF.

The CDR3 DNA sequence: TGTGCCAGCAGTTCCTTGGCTGGCTACACCTTC. It translates to CASSSLAGYTF. The chain is built from TRBV28 and TRBJ1-2, with D unclear. CDR3 size: 11 residues. Between the trimmed V and J ends, which lost 4 bases and 7 bases, there was a span of 7 bases. Germline CDR1 and CDR2: MDHEN and SYDVKM.